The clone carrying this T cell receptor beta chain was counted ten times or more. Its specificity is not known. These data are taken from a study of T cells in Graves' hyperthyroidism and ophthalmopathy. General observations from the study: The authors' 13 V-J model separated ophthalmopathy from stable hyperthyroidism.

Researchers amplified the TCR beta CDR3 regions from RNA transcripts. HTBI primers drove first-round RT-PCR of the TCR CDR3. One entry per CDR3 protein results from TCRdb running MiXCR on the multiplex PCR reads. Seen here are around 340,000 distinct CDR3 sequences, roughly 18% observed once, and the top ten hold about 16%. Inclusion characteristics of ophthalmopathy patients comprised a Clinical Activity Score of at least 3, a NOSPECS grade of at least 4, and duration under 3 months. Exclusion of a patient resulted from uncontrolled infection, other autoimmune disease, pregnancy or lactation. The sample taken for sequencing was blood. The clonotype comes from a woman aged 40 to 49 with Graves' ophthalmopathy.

The CDR3 here is CASSSGTAHYEQYF. The DNA for the CDR3 is TGTGCCAGTAGTAGCGGGACTGCACACTACGAGCAGTACTTC. The V call is TRBV19, the J call TRBJ2-7; perhaps TRBD2 as D (6 bases). The ends were cut back, 4 bases at V and 3 bases at J, with 13 bases in the middle. Germline V gene lookup returns CDR1 LNHDA and CDR2 SQIVND (reference sequence). There are 14 residues in the CDR3. Filled out from reference TRBV19 and TRBJ2-7, the complete variable domain reads DGGITQSPKYLFRKEGQNVTLSCEQNLNHDAMYWYRQDPGQGLRLIYYSQIVNDFQKGDIAEGYSVSREKKESFPLTVTSAQKNPTAFYLCASSSGTAHYEQYFGPGTRLTVT.